This T cell receptor beta chain derives from a study of Ad26.COV2.S vaccination and SARS-CoV-2 variants. This CDR3 is built from 14 residues. The V gene lost 4 bases and the J gene lost 2 bases, with 12 bases spanning the gap. The method was immunoSEQ multiplex PCR; TCRdb's version includes in-frame clones alone and lacks a portion of them. The data contain roughly 300,000 clones, around 89% of them singletons. Note on this clone: Its target is unknown.

The study, taken as a whole, reports: It was found that vaccine and placebo recipients had similar non-spike TCR breadth. Substantial breadth was reportedly displayed by spike-specific CD8+ and CD4+ T cell responses after vaccination. Responses of T cells in total may have been underestimated by the TCR breadth and depth analyses.

Treatment: over 15 received Ad26.COV2.S at low or high dose, single or two shots; several received placebo; per-sample allocation not given. Sampling was done on day 63 after the first vaccine or placebo injection. The sample was peripheral blood, taken in a trial of Ad26.COV2.S vaccine versus placebo. This clonotype was obtained from a person aged 18-65 years who received the Ad26.COV2.S COVID-19 vaccine or a placebo. The chain combines TRBV23-1 with TRBJ2-7; D call uncertain. TRBV23-1 is an open reading frame whose function is uncertain. This CDR3 is CASSPLRVPYEQYF. DNA of the CDR3: TGCGCCAGCAGTCCATTGAGAGTTCCCTACGAGCAGTACTTC.